The 26 T cell receptor beta chains reported below all come from one sample, sequenced in a study of vaccination effects on CD4 cells after COVID-19. No cognate antigen is known for these TCRs. ViraFEST assay sequencing came after antigen-specific CD4+ T cells were expanded with viral peptide pools. Cells that had been cultured for less than 13 days were the source of isolated CD4+ T cells. Two doses of BNT162b2 or mRNA-1273 vaccine were administered to participants. Clones were read by immunoSEQ multiplex PCR, and TCRdb kept only the in-frame ones, dropping some. The table has under 80,000 clones, around 78% seen once. The input for sequencing was CD4+ T cells from PBMCs cultured with HCoV-229E spike peptides, taken after COVID-19 vaccination. Every receptor here comes from a human donor who received a COVID-19 vaccine.

In its sample, this clone was seen once. The chain recombines TRBV7-2 with TRBJ2-6; D is unresolved. This CDR3 region has 16 residues. CDR1 is SGHTA, CDR2 FQGNSA, per germline. Trimming left V 3 bases short and J 0 bases short, with 9 bases between. As DNA, the CDR3 is TGTGCCAGCAGCTTTAGTCGGAGCTCTGGGGCCAACGTCCTGACTTTC. Translated, it gives CASSFSRSSGANVLTF.

In nucleotides, the CDR3 is TGTGCCAGCAGTACCTCCCGCCCAAACACCATATATTTT. Translating it yields CASSTSRPNTIYF. J is TRBJ1-3 and V is TRBV28, with unresolved D. Germline lookup yields CDR1 MDHEN and CDR2 SYDVKM. CDR3 length: 13 residues. V was trimmed by 5 bases and J by 6 bases, leaving 11 bases between them.

V usage is TRBV11-2 and J usage is TRBJ2-4; no clear D. Deletions cut 4 bases from V and 1 base from J, with 14 bases between. The germline CDR1 and CDR2 sequences are SGHAT and FQNNGV. This CDR3 region has 16 residues. The CDR3 bases are TGTGCCAGCAGCTCGATTTCCGCAACTGCCAAAAACATTCAGTACTTC. Protein product: CASSSISATAKNIQYF.

The genes are TRBV4-2 and TRBJ2-5; 12 nucleotides match TRBD2. Germline V gene lookup returns CDR1 LGHNA and CDR2 YNFKEQ. Trimming removed 2 bases from V and 5 bases from J; junction bases left unmatched: 6. This CDR3 contains 16 residues. The CDR3 nucleotides read TGTGCCAGCAGCCAACGGCTAGCGGGGGGGCTGGAGACCCAGTACTTC. Protein sequence: CASSQRLAGGLETQYF.

The gene calls are TRBV5-1 and TRBJ1-6, with a weak D call TRBD1 (6 bases). The germline CDR1 and CDR2 sequences are SGHRS and YFSETQ. V gave up 4 bases and J gave up 5 bases, with 13 bases separating them. The CDR3 is made up of 15 amino acids. The CDR3 reads CASSADSPDNSPLHF. The CDR3 DNA reads TGCGCCAGCAGCGCGGACAGTCCCGATAATTCACCCCTCCACTTT.

The chain employs TRBV6-5 and TRBJ2-5; 8 bases fit TRBD2. V shed 11 bases, J shed 3 bases, and the junction held 8 bases outside the gene matches. Germline V gene lookup returns CDR1 MNHEY and CDR2 SVGAGI. The CDR3 loop spans 13 amino acids. The chain's CDR3 is CASGERGKETQYF. The CDR3 DNA reads as TGTGCCTCCGGAGAGCGGGGGAAAGAGACCCAGTACTTC.

This clone was picked up one time. This rearrangement joins TRBV3-1 (or the pseudogene TRBV3-2) to TRBJ2-5, with no clear D. V lost 4 bases, J lost 2 bases, and 8 bases lay in between. Germline assignment: CDR1 LGHDT and CDR2 YNNKEL (reference sequence). The CDR3 contains 13 residues. CDR3 protein: CASSPEHQETQYF. In DNA form, the CDR3 reads TGTGCCAGCAGCCCCGAGCATCAAGAGACCCAGTACTTC.

The chain recombines TRBV7-2 with TRBJ2-3; 14 bases are shared with TRBD2. This CDR3 has 15 amino acids. V lost 4 bases, J lost 10 bases, and 7 bases stayed unmatched. Germline lookup yields CDR1 SGHTA and CDR2 FQGNSA. The CDR3 nucleotides are TGTGCCAGCAGCTCACCGGGGACTAGCGGGGGCGCGCAGTATTTT. Translated, it gives CASSSPGTSGGAQYF.

This chain joins TRBV5-1 and TRBJ1-2, with D unclear. Trimming removed 3 bases at V and 4 bases at J, with 16 bases between. Germline lookup yields CDR1 SGHRS and CDR2 YFSETQ. The CDR3 consists of 15 residues. The DNA for the CDR3 is TGCGCCAGCAGCTACGAGATACGCCCAGTCTATGGCTACACCTTC. As protein: CASSYEIRPVYGYTF.

The genes are TRBV18 and TRBJ1-5; the match to TRBD1 covers 9 bases. The V and J ends lost 5 bases and 5 bases, in that order; junction bases with no gene match: 7. The CDR3 is 15 amino acids. Germline V gene sequence: CDR1 KGHSH, CDR2 LQKENI. The DNA of the CDR3 is TGTGCCAGCTCAAAAACGGGACAGGGTGATCAGCCCCAGCATTTT. Its protein is CASSKTGQGDQPQHF.

The CDR3 loop is CASSPGTGASQETQYF. CDR3 bases: TGTGCCAGCAGCCCCGGGACAGGGGCGAGCCAAGAGACCCAGTACTTC. The chain joins TRBV5-8 to TRBJ2-5, with TRBD1 matching 10 bases. The V gene's germline CDR1 is SGHTS and CDR2 YDEGEE. The CDR3 length is 16 residues. V dropped 4 bases and J dropped 1; count of bases not matched to a gene: 7. Complete variable domain (other parts from reference TRBV5-8 and TRBJ2-5): EAGVTQSPTHLIKTRGQQATLRCSPISGHTSVYWYQQALGLGLQFLLWYDEGEERNRGNFPPRFSGRQFPNYSSELNVNALELEDSALYLCASSPGTGASQETQYFGPGTRLLVL.

This chain uses TRBV6-2 or TRBV6-3 with TRBJ1-3, with D hard to call. CDR1 is MNHEY and CDR2 is SVGEGT in the germline V gene. This CDR3 comprises 12 residues. V was cut by 2 bases and J by 5 bases, with 4 bases left in between. The chain's CDR3 is CASSYGRNTIYF. The CDR3 nucleotides are TGTGCCAGCAGTTACGGTCGAAACACCATATATTTT.

V gene TRBV29-1 combines with J gene TRBJ1-1; 8 positions match TRBD1. Germline CDR1 reads SQVTM; CDR2 reads ANQGSEA. The CDR3 extends over 13 amino acids. V lost 5 bases and J lost 2; bases outside the gene matches: 4. The CDR3 region is CSVQGALNTEAFF. The CDR3 DNA is TGCAGCGTTCAGGGGGCCCTTAACACTGAAGCTTTCTTT.

The chain links TRBV2 to TRBJ1-5; 10 nucleotides line up with TRBD1. Unmatched junction bases numbered 6, after V lost 7 bases and J lost 6 bases. CDR3 length equals 14 residues. From germline, CDR1 is SNHLY and CDR2 FYNNEI. The CDR3 sequence is CASKRDRGSQPQHF. For the CDR3, the DNA is TGTGCCAGCAAACGGGACAGGGGCTCTCAGCCCCAGCATTTT.

The chain links TRBV27 to TRBJ2-5; no firm D call. Germline V gene sequence: CDR1 MNHEY, CDR2 SMNVEV (reference sequence). Trimming removed 5 bases from V and 0 bases from J, with 7 bases in between. This CDR3 comprises 13 residues. The CDR3 region is CASSLTYQETQYF. CDR3 DNA sequence: TGTGCCAGCAGTCTGACCTACCAAGAGACCCAGTACTTC.

This clone was seen only a few times. J is TRBJ1-6 and V is TRBV6-5; D not resolved. V gave up 0 bases and J gave up 6 bases, with 3 bases separating them. The CDR3 totals 13 residues. CDR1 and CDR2 (germline): MNHEY, SVGAGI. The CDR3 spells CASSYSINSPLHF. The CDR3 coding sequence is TGTGCCAGCAGTTACTCGATTAATTCACCCCTCCACTTT.

V gene TRBV25-1 combines with J gene TRBJ1-6, with 10 bases that match TRBD1. J gave up 10 bases and V 4 bases, and 10 bases lay outside the gene matches. CDR1 MGHDK and CDR2 SYGVNS come from the germline V gene. The CDR3 loop spans 16 amino acids. CDR3 nucleotide sequence: TGTGCCAGCAGTGGGGGGGGACAGGGGTTTAGGTCACCCCTCCACTTT. Translated, it gives CASSGGGQGFRSPLHF.

The chain recombines TRBV3-1 (or the pseudogene TRBV3-2) with TRBJ2-2, with unresolved D. CDR1 and CDR2 from the germline V gene are LGHDT and YNNKEL (reference sequence). Trimming pared 4 bases from V and 5 bases from J, leaving 5 bases between. This CDR3 is 12 amino acids long. CDR3 sequence: CASSLMTGELFF. The CDR3 nucleotides are TGTGCCAGCAGCCTAATGACCGGGGAGCTGTTTTTT.

The chain uses TRBV2 and TRBJ2-5; D not resolved. Germline CDR1 and CDR2: SNHLY and FYNNEI. Trimming left V 1 base short and J 0 bases short, with 6 bases between. The CDR3 runs to 14 residues. CDR3 DNA: TGTGCCAGCAGTGAAGGGTTAGACCAAGAGACCCAGTACTTC. Translation gives CASSEGLDQETQYF.

The rearrangement links TRBV14 to TRBJ2-2, with D uncertain. V was clipped by 4 bases and J by 1 base, with 13 bases between them. CDR3 size: 16 residues. Germline V gives CDR1 SGHDN, CDR2 FVKESK. The CDR3 loop is CASSRSVQLNTGELFF. The CDR3 DNA reads TGTGCCAGCAGCCGCTCGGTTCAGCTGAACACCGGGGAGCTGTTTTTT.

The chain couples TRBV27 to TRBJ1-2; 9 bases fit TRBD1. Germline CDR1 is MNHEY and CDR2 is SMNVEV (reference sequence). J was trimmed by 1 base and V by 4 bases; bases with no gene match: 7. CDR3 size: 16 residues. CDR3 in DNA: TGTGCCAGCAGTTCCAGACCGGGACAGGGTAACTATGGCTACACCTTC. Its translation: CASSSRPGQGNYGYTF.

The chain uses TRBV24-1 and TRBJ1-5; D perhaps matches TRBD1 (5 bases). V lost 2 bases and J 11 bases, leaving 12 bases between the germline ends. The CDR3 sequence is 13 residues long. Germline V lookup: CDR1 KGHDR, CDR2 SFDVKD. CDR3 sequence: CATSDSRVGAQHF. The DNA for the CDR3 is TGTGCCACCAGTGATTCCAGGGTTGGGGCCCAGCATTTT.

This clone appeared once. This rearrangement joins TRBV7-3 to TRBJ2-5; D remains ambiguous. V lost 0 bases to trimming and J lost 2 bases, with 4 bases between them. CDR1 and CDR2 from the germline V gene are SGHTA and FQGTGA. The CDR3 contains 13 residues. The CDR3 nucleotides read TGTGCCAGCAGCTTAACCCCTCAAGAGACCCAGTACTTC. Translation: CASSLTPQETQYF.

In this sample, this clone turned up once. The chain combines TRBV7-3 with TRBJ2-1; tentatively, D is TRBD1 (8 bases). Germline V lookup: CDR1 SGHTA, CDR2 FQGTGA. This CDR3 spans 15 amino acids. Trimming removed 2 bases at V and 12 bases at J, with 20 bases between. CDR3 bases: TGTGCCAGCAGCTTAGCGGGGGACCTTACAGGGGGGCAGTTCTTC. Its translation is CASSLAGDLTGGQFF.

There are a few counts of this clone. The chain combines TRBV2 with TRBJ1-1, with 10 positions matching TRBD1. This CDR3 has 13 amino acids. CDR1 SNHLY and CDR2 FYNNEI come from the germline V gene. Trimming at V came to 6 bases and at J to 10 bases, leaving 8 bases not matched to a gene. The CDR3 sequence: CASRGTGASRAFF. Written as DNA, the CDR3 is TGTGCCAGCAGGGGGACAGGGGCCTCTCGAGCTTTCTTT.

The chain carries TRBV13 and TRBJ2-3; 8 nucleotides align to TRBD2. Germline V gene data show CDR1 as PRHDT and CDR2 as FYEKMQ (reference sequence). The CDR3 is 15 residues long. With 1 base clipped from V and 5 bases from J, the junction kept 5 bases outside the gene matches. The CDR3 region has the DNA TGTGCCAGCAGCTTAGCGGGGGGGCAGGGAGATACGCAGTATTTT. This translates into CASSLAGGQGDTQYF.